These 19 T cell receptor beta chains were sequenced from one sample in a study of CXCR3-negative and CXCR3-positive naive CD8 T cells. Researchers prepared the TRB cDNA libraries using 5' RACE with UMI labels. No DNA is given; TCRdb re-called the 5' RACE reads and lists each CDR3 protein once. This listing includes tens of thousands of distinct CDR3 sequences. What was sequenced was naive CXCR3- CD8+ T cells from blood. Stated subset: CD45RO-CCR7+CD27+CD95- naive CD8+ T cells lacking CXCR3 (TNR3-). Every receptor here comes from a human donor in good health. Some clones in this sample may be carry-over from other donors' samples.

The chain links TRBV7-8 to TRBJ1-1. Germline values: CDR1 SGHVS, CDR2 FQNEAQ. The CDR3 sequence is 15 residues long. The CDR3 sequence: CASSLDVELNTEAFF.

The chain is built from TRBV7-3 and TRBJ2-2. In germline, CDR1 is SGHTA, CDR2 FQGTGA. The CDR3 extends over 14 amino acids. The CDR3 sequence: CASSLGANTGELFF.

CDR3 protein: CASSRGLDGYNEQFF. The rearrangement joins TRBV6-5 to TRBJ2-1; lacking DNA, the TRBD2 call made by TCRdb goes unchecked. The germline V gene encodes CDR1 MNHEY and CDR2 SVGAGI. The CDR3 length is 15 residues.

The rearrangement joins TRBV18 to TRBJ2-1; TCRdb indicates TRBD2, and absent DNA this call remains unverified. The CDR3 contains 15 residues. Looked up from germline, CDR1 is KGHSH and CDR2 is LQKENI. This CDR3 is CASSRGLAGQTEQFF.

The rearrangement uses TRBV7-9 and TRBJ2-1; TCRdb names TRBD2, which stays unverified in the absence of DNA. Germline V gene sequence: CDR1 SEHNR, CDR2 FQNEAQ (reference sequence). CDR3 length: 14 amino acids. The CDR3 protein is CASSFGLASNEQFF.

The rearrangement links TRBV28 to TRBJ2-1; checking the TCRdb D call of TRBD2 is not possible without DNA. Per germline, CDR1 MDHEN and CDR2 SYDVKM. The CDR3 extends over 17 amino acids. The CDR3 region is CASAISPAAQTYNEQFF. Full variable domain (outside the CDR3, taken from reference TRBV28 and TRBJ2-1): DVKVTQSSRYLVKRTGEKVFLECVQDMDHENMFWYRQDPGLGLRLIYFSYDVKMKEKGDIPEGYSVSREKKERFSLILESASTNQTSMYLCASAISPAAQTYNEQFFGPGTRLTVL.

CDR3 sequence: CSAGTYSTDTQYF. The chain combines TRBV29-1 with TRBJ2-3; with no DNA, the TCRdb D assignment of TRBD1 cannot be verified. Germline CDR1 reads SQVTM; CDR2 reads ANQGSEA. The CDR3 extends over 13 amino acids.

According to its frequency, this clonotype is medium-sized. The chain uses TRBV4-3 and TRBJ1-2; the D call from TCRdb, TRBD1, cannot be confirmed without DNA. The CDR3 runs 15 residues. Per germline, CDR1 LGHNA and CDR2 YSLEER. This CDR3 is CASSQDPTGPYGYTF.

J is TRBJ1-1 and V is TRBV27; TCRdb's D call of TRBD1 is untestable without DNA. The length of the CDR3 is 14 residues. Germline CDR1 MNHEY, CDR2 SMNVEV (reference sequence). The CDR3 reads CASKSTGQGTEAFF.

The chain is built from TRBV5-6 and TRBJ2-1; TCRdb designates TRBD2, a call that cannot be tested without DNA. The germline V gene encodes CDR1 SGHDT and CDR2 YYEEEE. The CDR3 sequence is 13 residues long. CDR3: CASSLSSGEGLFF.

The chain couples TRBV14 to TRBJ1-6. Germline V CDR1 and CDR2: SGHDN, FVKESK. This CDR3 has 16 residues. The CDR3 region is CASSHVGPIYNSPLHF.

The genes are TRBV7-6 and TRBJ2-1; as DNA is missing, the TRBD2 call by TCRdb cannot be tested. The CDR3 totals 12 residues. Per germline, CDR1 SGHVS and CDR2 FNYEAQ. CDR3 loop: CAVERGYNEQFF.

This rearrangement joins TRBV6-2 or TRBV6-3 to TRBJ1-1. Germline V CDR1 and CDR2: MNHEY, SVGEGT. This CDR3 spans 11 amino acids. CDR3 in amino acids: CASSFRTEAFF.

This sequence joins TRBV10-3 and TRBJ2-7; the TRBD1 assignment by TCRdb is unverifiable without DNA. CDR3 length: 11 amino acids. Germline values: CDR1 ENHRY, CDR2 SYGVKD. CDR3 in amino acids: CAISWGYEQYF.

The V call is TRBV5-1, the J call TRBJ1-1; TCRdb returns TRBD1, unconfirmable since there is no DNA. The germline gives CDR1 SGHRS, CDR2 YFSETQ. The CDR3 consists of 14 residues. The CDR3 sequence: CASSLVGVRTEAFF.

The chain recombines TRBV7-9 with TRBJ1-1; with no DNA, the TCRdb D assignment of TRBD1 cannot be verified. CDR3 length: 13 residues. Per germline, CDR1 SEHNR and CDR2 FQNEAQ (reference sequence). CDR3 in amino acids: CASSAPPTTEAFF.

The V gene is TRBV7-9, the J gene TRBJ1-1. The germline V gene has CDR1 SEHNR and CDR2 FQNEAQ (reference sequence). The CDR3 runs 15 residues. The CDR3 protein is CASSLPRTANTEAFF.

This chain uses TRBV2 with TRBJ2-1; the TCRdb D gene call, TRBD1, has no DNA to confirm it. Germline CDR1 is SNHLY and CDR2 is FYNNEI. The CDR3 totals 15 residues. CDR3 amino acids: CASSQAGGSVYEQFF.

The chain is built from TRBV28 and TRBJ2-5. CDR3 size: 14 residues. From germline, CDR1 is MDHEN and CDR2 SYDVKM. The CDR3 is CASSFRQEQETQYF.